This entry describes one T cell receptor (beta chain). The antigen is not known. The sample belongs to a study of CD8+ T cells in alopecia areata. Study as a whole: Oral tofacitinib (5 to 10 mg twice daily) was administered to treated patients.

Following RNA extraction, reverse transcription yielded cDNA that acted as the sequencing template. Data came from immunoSEQ multiplex PCR; TCRdb stores just in-frame clones and leaves some out. The sample includes roughly 120,000 clones, 53% seen only once; the top ten take approximately 0.5%. Germline V gene lookup returns CDR1 GTSNPN and CDR2 SVGIG (reference sequence). The CDR3 contains 14 residues. V was clipped by 2 bases and J by 0 bases; unmatched bases: 3. Study-level results: Many expanded lesional clones remained in scalp and blood on tofacitinib.

Treatment described: oral pan-JAK inhibitor, 5-10 mg twice daily. The sequencing used CD4+ T cells sorted from blood, collected at week 4, from a patient treated with tofacitinib. This chain links TRBV30 with TRBJ1-2; 7 nucleotides line up with TRBD1. The receptor's source is a human donor with alopecia areata. The CDR3 is CAWSTGTANYGYTF. The CDR3 region has the DNA TGTGCCTGGAGTACCGGGACAGCTAACTATGGCTACACCTTC.